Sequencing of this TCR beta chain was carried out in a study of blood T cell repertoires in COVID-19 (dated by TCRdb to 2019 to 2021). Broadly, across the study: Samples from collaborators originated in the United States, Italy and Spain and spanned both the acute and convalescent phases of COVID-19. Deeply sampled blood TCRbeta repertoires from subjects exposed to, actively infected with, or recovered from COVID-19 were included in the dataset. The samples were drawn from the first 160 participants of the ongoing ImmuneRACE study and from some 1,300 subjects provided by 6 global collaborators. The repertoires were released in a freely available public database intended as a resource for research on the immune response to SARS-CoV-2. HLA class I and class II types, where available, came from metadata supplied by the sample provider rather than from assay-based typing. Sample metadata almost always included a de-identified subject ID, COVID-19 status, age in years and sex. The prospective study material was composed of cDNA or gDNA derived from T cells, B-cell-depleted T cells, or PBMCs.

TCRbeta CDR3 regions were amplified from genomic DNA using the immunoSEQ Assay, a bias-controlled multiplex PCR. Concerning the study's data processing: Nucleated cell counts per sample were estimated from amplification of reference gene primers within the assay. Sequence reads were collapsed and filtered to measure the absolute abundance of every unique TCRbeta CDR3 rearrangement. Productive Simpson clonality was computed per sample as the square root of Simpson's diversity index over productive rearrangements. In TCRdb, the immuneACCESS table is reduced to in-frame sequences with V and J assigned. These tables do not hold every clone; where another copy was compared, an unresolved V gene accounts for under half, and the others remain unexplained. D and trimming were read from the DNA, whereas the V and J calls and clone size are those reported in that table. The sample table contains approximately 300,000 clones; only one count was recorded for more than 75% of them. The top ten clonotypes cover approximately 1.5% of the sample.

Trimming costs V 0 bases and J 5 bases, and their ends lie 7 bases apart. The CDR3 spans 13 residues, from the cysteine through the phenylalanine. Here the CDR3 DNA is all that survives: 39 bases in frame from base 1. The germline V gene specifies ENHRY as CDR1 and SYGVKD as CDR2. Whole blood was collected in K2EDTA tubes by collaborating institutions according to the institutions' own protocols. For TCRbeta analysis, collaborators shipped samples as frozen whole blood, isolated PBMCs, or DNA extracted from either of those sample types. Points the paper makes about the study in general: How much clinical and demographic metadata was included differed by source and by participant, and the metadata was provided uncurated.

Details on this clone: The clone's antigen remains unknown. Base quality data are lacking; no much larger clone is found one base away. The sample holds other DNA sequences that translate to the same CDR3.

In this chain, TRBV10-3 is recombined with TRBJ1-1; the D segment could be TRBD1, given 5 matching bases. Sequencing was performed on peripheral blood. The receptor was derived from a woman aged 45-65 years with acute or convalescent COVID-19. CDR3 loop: CAISESGGTEAFF. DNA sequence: TGTGCCATCAGTGAGTCTGGGGGGACTGAAGCTTTCTTT.